The 15 T cell receptor beta chains given below trace back to one sample, sequenced in a study of shared clonotypes between healthy human individuals. Some clones are missing from TCRdb's copy, which holds only in-frame ones; the method was immunoSEQ multiplex PCR. Altogether 2,100,000 or so clones are present, nearly 97% being singletons, with the ten largest covering 0.13%. The sample consisted of naive CD4+ T cells sorted from blood. Subset denoted: CD45RA+ positively selected. The receptors here all came from a man aged 18 to 29 in good health.

This chain uses TRBV9 with TRBJ2-1, with 8 positions matching TRBD1. V shed 0 bases, J shed 2 bases, and the junction held 10 bases outside the gene matches. Germline lookup yields CDR1 SGDLS and CDR2 YYNGEE. This CDR3 has 18 residues. The CDR3 here is CASSVAPGQEGPYNEQFF. CDR3 bases: TGTGCCAGCAGCGTAGCCCCGGGACAGGAGGGCCCCTACAATGAGCAGTTCTTC.

The rearrangement uses TRBV7-9 and TRBJ1-6; unclear D gene. CDR1 and CDR2 from the germline V gene are SEHNR and FQNEAQ (reference sequence). The CDR3 covers 14 residues. Trimming took 6 bases from V and 6 from J, leaving 12 bases between them. In DNA form, the CDR3 reads TGTGCCAGCAGTCGGGAGAATCTTAATTCACCCCTCCACTTT. This gives the protein CASSRENLNSPLHF. Variable domain in full (rest from reference TRBV7-9 and TRBJ1-6): DTGVSQNPRHKITKRGQNVTFRCDPISEHNRLYWYRQTLGQGPEFLTYFQNEAQLEKSRLLSDRFSAERPKGSFSTLEIQRTEQGDSAMYLCASSRENLNSPLHFGNGTRLTVT.

This chain uses TRBV28 with TRBJ1-5, with D perhaps matching TRBD1 (5 bases). Trimming removed 5 bases at V and 0 bases at J, with 11 bases between. CDR3 length: 15 amino acids. The V gene's germline CDR1 is MDHEN and CDR2 SYDVKM. CDR3 bases: TGTGCCAGCAGTCGATCAGGGACTAGCAATCAGCCCCAGCATTTT. Translation gives CASSRSGTSNQPQHF.

The chain carries TRBV6-1 and TRBJ2-6; D unresolved. The CDR3 extends over 14 amino acids. Germline lookup yields CDR1 MNHNS and CDR2 SASEGT. Trimming took off 4 bases at V and 5 bases at J, with 9 bases between the two ends. CDR3 loop: CASSAVGRANVLTF. In nucleotides, the CDR3 is TGTGCCAGCAGTGCGGTGGGGAGGGCCAACGTCCTGACTTTC.

V usage is TRBV18 and J usage is TRBJ1-2; the D is unclear. CDR3 length: 15 residues. The V gene's germline CDR1 is KGHSH and CDR2 LQKENI. V lost 6 bases and J 7 bases, leaving 21 bases between the germline ends. The CDR3 here is CASSPFEGQGSGYTF. The CDR3 DNA is TGTGCCAGCTCCCCTTTTGAAGGGCAAGGCTCTGGCTACACCTTC.

As to this clone: The junction does not match germline at one end; this may be a read error. The gene calls are TRBV11-2 and TRBJ2-7, with 7 positions matching TRBD2. Looked up from germline, CDR1 is SGHAT and CDR2 is FQNNGV. This CDR3 is built from 14 residues. Here the CDR3 reads CASTLAGSSYEQYF. The CDR3, as DNA: TGTGCCAGCACCTTAGCGGGTAGCTCCTACGAGCAGTACTTC.

J is TRBJ2-6 and V is TRBV19; tentative D call: TRBD1 (6 bases). Germline CDR1 LNHDA, CDR2 SQIVND (reference sequence). The V and J ends lost 5 bases and 4 bases respectively, with 12 bases between them. The CDR3 runs 15 residues. CDR3 residues: CASSSRQAGANVLTF. In DNA, the CDR3 is TGTGCCAGTAGTTCCCGACAGGCGGGGGCCAACGTCCTGACTTTC.

On this clone itself: Within the sample, other DNA sequences also encode this same CDR3. V and J are TRBV6-5 and TRBJ2-3; 15 positions agree with TRBD2. Germline V lookup: CDR1 MNHEY, CDR2 SVGAGI. V lost 2 bases and J lost 4; bases outside the gene matches: 1. The CDR3 covers 16 residues. In DNA form, the CDR3 reads TGTGCCAGCAGTTACGGACTAGCGGGAGGGGCAGATACGCAGTATTTT. The encoded protein is CASSYGLAGGADTQYF.

In regard to this clone: The sample has other DNA sequences that encode this CDR3 too. CDR3 amino acids: CAISEDRSQPQHF. CDR3 bases: TGTGCCATCAGTGAGGACAGGTCCCAGCCCCAGCATTTT. The chain recombines TRBV10-3 with TRBJ1-5; TRBD1 might be the D (6 bases). The V gene's germline CDR1 is ENHRY and CDR2 SYGVKD. The V end was cut by 2 bases, the J end by 7 bases, with 9 bases between. The CDR3 is made up of 13 amino acids.

A remark on this clone: At the DNA level, this CDR3 is encoded by other sequences in the same sample as well. This chain uses TRBV27 with TRBJ1-1, with unresolved D. V was clipped by 2 bases and J by 1 base, with 5 bases between them. The germline CDR1 and CDR2 sequences are MNHEY and SMNVEV (reference sequence). This CDR3 has 13 residues. The CDR3 nucleotides read TGTGCCAGCAGTTTACGAGGGAACACTGAAGCTTTCTTT. Translating it yields CASSLRGNTEAFF.

The chain has TRBV18 and TRBJ2-1; D perhaps matches TRBD1 (5 bases). Per germline, CDR1 KGHSH and CDR2 LQKENI. The V end was cut by 6 bases, the J end by 6 bases, with 18 bases between. The CDR3 covers 15 residues. The CDR3 loop reads CASSPKWGQANEQFF. The CDR3 DNA reads as TGTGCCAGCTCTCCCAAGTGGGGCCAAGCCAATGAGCAGTTCTTC.

This rearrangement joins TRBV7-9 to TRBJ2-7; D is unresolved. The germline V gene has CDR1 SEHNR and CDR2 FQNEAQ (reference sequence). The CDR3 loop spans 13 amino acids. Trimming removed 3 bases from V and 7 bases from J, with 13 bases in between. Written as DNA, the CDR3 is TGTGCCAGCAGCTTTTTTACTGATCAAGAGCAGTACTTC. Translating it yields CASSFFTDQEQYF.

The CDR3 is CASTLSGPYNEQFF. CDR3 in DNA: TGTGCCAGCACTCTGTCGGGTCCCTACAATGAGCAGTTCTTC. V and J are TRBV6-1 and TRBJ2-1; D not certain. CDR1 is MNHNS and CDR2 is SASEGT in the germline V gene. The CDR3 covers 14 residues. The V gene lost 7 bases and the J gene lost 2 bases, with 12 bases spanning the gap.

The CDR3 region is CASKGTRQETQYF. The CDR3 nucleotides read TGTGCCAGCAAAGGGACAAGACAAGAGACCCAGTACTTC. This chain joins TRBV6-1 and TRBJ2-5; a weak D match, TRBD1 (6 bases). The CDR3 runs to 13 residues. Germline values: CDR1 MNHNS, CDR2 SASEGT. The germline V and J ends were trimmed by 7 bases and 2 bases, with 11 bases remaining between them.

This chain connects TRBV7-9 to TRBJ1-4, with 7 bases lining up with TRBD1. V lost 3 bases, J lost 3 bases, and 4 bases stayed unmatched. Germline CDR1 reads SEHNR; CDR2 reads FQNEAQ (reference sequence). CDR3 length equals 15 residues. Written as DNA, the CDR3 is TGTGCCAGCAGCTTGCCGGGACAGCCTAATGAAAAACTGTTTTTT. Amino acid sequence: CASSLPGQPNEKLFF.